One and the same sample provided the 19 T cell receptor beta chains below, sequenced in a study of siplizumab effects on memory and regulatory T cells. The assay was immunoSEQ multiplex PCR, and TCRdb's table has in-frame clones only and misses some. The sample lists 94,000 or so clones, roughly 93% occurring once. Source material: CD8+ T cells sorted from blood. The receptors derive from a human donor in good health.

CDR3 sequence reads: CASSLTPSYEQYF. CDR3 DNA: TGTGCCAGCAGCTTAACTCCGTCCTACGAGCAGTACTTC. The rearrangement links TRBV5-6 to TRBJ2-7; the D is unclear. CDR1 is SGHDT and CDR2 is YYEEEE in the germline V gene. Trimming stripped 2 bases from V and 1 base from J, with 7 bases between. The CDR3 contains 13 residues.

This clone came up once. The genes are TRBV27 and TRBJ1-2, with a tentative D call TRBD1 (5 bases). With 1 base removed from V and 4 bases from J, the gap between germline ends came to 10 bases. Germline loops: CDR1 MNHEY, CDR2 SMNVEV (reference sequence). The CDR3 loop spans 14 amino acids. The DNA of the CDR3 is TGTGCCAGCAGTTTATTTGGGGGGGGCTATGGCTACACCTTC. Translating gives CASSLFGGGYGYTF.

This clone showed up just a few times. The genes are TRBV2 and TRBJ2-7; TRBD1 matches at 10 bases. V dropped 5 bases and J dropped 6; count of bases not matched to a gene: 7. This CDR3 spans 14 amino acids. CDR1 and CDR2 (germline): SNHLY, FYNNEI. As DNA, the CDR3 is TGTGCCAGCAGTTCCGGGACAGGGGTTAGCGAGCAGTACTTC. Its protein is CASSSGTGVSEQYF.

This chain links TRBV9 with TRBJ1-4, with a weak D call TRBD1 (6 bases). From germline, CDR1 is SGDLS and CDR2 YYNGEE. The V end was cut by 2 bases, the J end by 5 bases, with 7 bases between. The CDR3 consists of 13 residues. CDR3 residues: CASSVGQNEKLFF. The CDR3 nucleotides are TGTGCCAGCAGCGTTGGACAGAATGAAAAACTGTTTTTT.

As to this clone: Other DNA sequences in the sample encode the same CDR3. The rearrangement uses TRBV7-9 and TRBJ1-5, with no clear D. Trimming pared 1 base from V and 4 bases from J, leaving 2 bases between. Germline CDR1 and CDR2: SEHNR and FQNEAQ (reference sequence). There are 12 residues in the CDR3. CDR3 sequence reads: CASSLGNQPQHF. The CDR3 DNA sequence: TGTGCCAGCAGCTTAGGGAATCAGCCCCAGCATTTT.

The genes are TRBV15 and TRBJ1-1; D is ambiguous. Per germline, CDR1 LNHNV and CDR2 YYDKDF (reference sequence). The CDR3 consists of 13 residues. Deletions cut 5 bases from V and 1 base from J, with 8 bases between. The CDR3 nucleotides read TGTGCCACCAGCGGAACAGCGAACACTGAAGCTTTCTTT. Amino acid sequence: CATSGTANTEAFF.

V and J are TRBV7-9 and TRBJ2-7; 7 bases are shared with TRBD2. The V segment lost 4 bases and the J segment 3 bases; nucleotides outside the gene matches: 6. The CDR3 runs to 14 residues. Germline V gives CDR1 SEHNR, CDR2 FQNEAQ (reference sequence). The CDR3 protein is CASSSSGTIYEQYF. CDR3 nucleotides: TGTGCCAGCAGCTCGTCCGGGACTATCTACGAGCAGTACTTC.

The chain has TRBV4-3 and TRBJ2-1; D is ambiguous. There are 12 residues in the CDR3. The V gene lost 3 bases and the J gene lost 11 bases, with 11 bases spanning the gap. Germline CDR1 LGHNA, CDR2 YSLEER. CDR3 protein: CASSHEASKQFF. The CDR3 DNA reads TGCGCCAGCAGCCACGAGGCAAGCAAGCAGTTCTTC.

This clone appeared a few times. The V gene is TRBV6-5, the J gene TRBJ1-1, with TRBD1 matching 7 bases. The germline gives CDR1 MNHEY, CDR2 SVGAGI. This CDR3 has 15 residues. The junction had 3 bases not matched to a gene; V was cut back by 1 base and J by 1 base. The CDR3 DNA follows: TGTGCCAGCAGTTACTTCGCAGGGGGGAACACTGAAGCTTTCTTT. Amino acid sequence: CASSYFAGGNTEAFF.

V is TRBV7-9 and J is TRBJ2-7; TRBD2 aligns across 11 bases. J was trimmed by 4 bases and V by 5 bases; bases with no gene match: 7. Germline V CDR1 and CDR2: SEHNR, FQNEAQ (reference sequence). This CDR3 contains 15 residues. This CDR3 reads CASSAPGLAEYEQYF. CDR3 sequence (DNA): TGTGCCAGCAGCGCCCCGGGACTAGCGGAATACGAGCAGTACTTC. The entire variable domain, with the rest obtained from reference TRBV7-9 and TRBJ2-7, is as follows: DTGVSQNPRHKITKRGQNVTFRCDPISEHNRLYWYRQTLGQGPEFLTYFQNEAQLEKSRLLSDRFSAERPKGSFSTLEIQRTEQGDSAMYLCASSAPGLAEYEQYFGPGTRLTVT.

The chain joins TRBV15 to TRBJ1-3; tentatively, D is TRBD1 (6 bases). Trimming shortened V by 4 bases and J by 3 bases, and 10 bases separated the two germline ends. The CDR3 covers 14 residues. Germline V gene sequence: CDR1 LNHNV, CDR2 YYDKDF (reference sequence). DNA of the CDR3: TGTGCCACCAGCACCAGGGGTGATGGAAACACCATATATTTT. Translated: CATSTRGDGNTIYF.

The count of this clone is one. CDR3 sequence reads: CASSWGGTEAFF. The DNA for the CDR3 is TGTGCCAGTAGCTGGGGGGGGACTGAAGCTTTCTTT. The rearrangement links TRBV19 to TRBJ1-1; possibly TRBD1 for D (5 bases). Germline-derived CDR1 and CDR2 are LNHDA and SQIVND (reference sequence). This CDR3 is built from 12 residues. V dropped 6 bases and J dropped 5 bases, with 10 bases sitting between them.

The chain uses TRBV2 and TRBJ2-1, with TRBD2 identical over 7 bases. The CDR3 has 15 amino acids. V gave up 1 base and J gave up 6 bases; unmatched junction bases: 6. In germline, CDR1 is SNHLY, CDR2 FYNNEI. The CDR3 here is CASSEGWEGPNEQFF. The CDR3 nucleotides are TGTGCCAGCAGTGAAGGGTGGGAGGGCCCCAATGAGCAGTTCTTC.

CDR3: CASSTPDGDGSYNEQFF. The DNA of the CDR3 is TGTGCCAGTAGTACCCCAGACGGGGACGGCTCCTACAATGAGCAGTTCTTC. The J gene is TRBJ2-1, the V gene TRBV19; D assignment may be TRBD1 or TRBD2 (5 bases each). V was clipped by 4 bases and J by 0 bases, with 16 bases between them. The CDR3 length is 17 residues. Germline CDR1 LNHDA, CDR2 SQIVND (reference sequence).

V gene TRBV7-9 combines with J gene TRBJ2-3; D ambiguous. V dropped 1 base and J dropped 5 bases, with 13 bases sitting between them. The germline V gene has CDR1 SEHNR and CDR2 FQNEAQ (reference sequence). The CDR3 is made up of 15 amino acids. The CDR3 region has the DNA TGTGCCAGCAGCTTAGTCTCATCTGGTTTAGATACGCAGTATTTT. Translating gives CASSLVSSGLDTQYF.

The chain links TRBV27 to TRBJ1-5; the D is unclear. Germline V CDR1 and CDR2: MNHEY, SMNVEV (reference sequence). This CDR3 has 14 amino acids. Between the trimmed V and J ends, which lost 5 bases and 0 bases, there was a span of 8 bases. The CDR3 loop is CASSPLYSNQPQHF. Written as DNA, the CDR3 is TGTGCCAGCAGTCCTCTCTATAGCAATCAGCCCCAGCATTTT.

The chain combines TRBV5-1 with TRBJ1-5, with TRBD1 identical over 8 bases. The CDR3 has 14 amino acids. The V gene's germline CDR1 is SGHRS and CDR2 YFSETQ. Unmatched junction bases numbered 2, after V lost 0 bases and J lost 6 bases. Here the CDR3 reads CASSLGQGIQPQHF. In DNA, the CDR3 is TGCGCCAGCAGCTTGGGACAGGGGATTCAGCCCCAGCATTTT. The full variable domain, completed using reference TRBV5-1 and TRBJ1-5, is KAGVTQTPRYLIKTRGQQVTLSCSPISGHRSVSWYQQTPGQGLQFLFEYFSETQRNKGNFPGRFSGRQFSNSRSEMNVSTLELGDSALYLCASSLGQGIQPQHFGDGTRLSIL.

This clone was observed once. The V and J genes are TRBV6-4 and TRBJ1-4; 9 bases agree with TRBD1. Trimming removed 3 bases from V and 7 bases from J; junction bases left unmatched: 9. Germline V CDR1 and CDR2: MRHNA, SNTAGT. The CDR3 has 16 amino acids. CDR3 sequence: CASSEIPGTGSEKLFF. The DNA for the CDR3 is TGTGCCAGCAGTGAGATTCCCGGGACAGGGAGTGAAAAACTGTTTTTT.

The V and J genes are TRBV6-1 and TRBJ1-5, with 7 bases aligning to TRBD1. The CDR3 spans 16 residues. Germline V lookup: CDR1 MNHNS, CDR2 SASEGT. J gave up 2 bases and V 1 base, and 5 bases lay outside the gene matches. The CDR3 loop is CASSEEEGAGNQPQHF. DNA of the CDR3: TGTGCCAGCAGTGAAGAGGAGGGGGCGGGCAATCAGCCCCAGCATTTT.